The sequence of this T cell receptor (beta chain) was determined in a study of cytomegalovirus exposure and HLA in healthy donors. Whole-study context: Unique TCRs from HLA-typed donors, about 85 million of them, were held in an early data release.

Germline V gene data show CDR1 as MNHEY and CDR2 as SMNVEV (reference sequence). The CDR3 has 16 residues. J gave up 2 bases and V 3 bases, and 9 bases lay outside the gene matches. Vbeta (60) and Jbeta (13) primers were used in the PCR. Libraries were prepared by immunoSEQ multiplex PCR; TCRdb keeps only in-frame clonotypes and omits some of them. The data contain a few hundred thousand clones, about nine tenths of them singletons. The rearrangement uses TRBV27 and TRBJ2-7; 8 bases are shared with TRBD2. The TCR originated in a girl aged 2-10 years in good health and CMV-seronegative. Sequenced material: PBMCs. DNA for the CDR3: TGTGCCAGCAGTTTGCGAGGACTAGCCGTAACCTACGAGCAGTACTTC. It translates to CASSLRGLAVTYEQYF.